This T cell receptor (beta chain) was documented in a study of Ad26.COV2.S vaccination and SARS-CoV-2 variants. At the level of the study: Donor was assigned to the Ad26.COV2.S arm of trial COV1001.

V lost 2 bases, J lost 2 bases, and 12 bases lay in between. Germline lookup yields CDR1 LGHNA and CDR2 YNFKEQ. The CDR3 totals 15 residues. Sequenced by immunoSEQ multiplex PCR; TCRdb stores in-frame clones only, minus some. The sample lists 200,000 to 250,000 clones, more than 75% occurring once. Treatment of the sample: about 20 received Ad26.COV2.S at low or high dose, single or two shots; several received placebo; per-sample allocation not given. Sampling happened 63 days after the first vaccine or placebo injection. An Ad26 vector carrying the Wuhan-strain SARS-CoV-2 spike served as the vaccine.

This chain uses TRBV4-2 with TRBJ1-1, with a tentative D call TRBD1 (5 bases). Here the sequenced sample was peripheral blood, taken in a trial of Ad26.COV2.S vaccine versus placebo. The clonotype comes from a person between 18 and 60 years old who received the Ad26.COV2.S COVID-19 vaccine or a placebo. The CDR3 here is CASSQSPGGNTEAFF. The CDR3 DNA sequence: TGTGCCAGCAGCCAATCCCCCGGGGGAAACACTGAAGCTTTCTTT.